This T cell receptor (beta chain) was retrieved from a study of CXCR3-negative and CXCR3-positive naive CD8 T cells. The libraries of TRB cDNA were constructed through 5' RACE using UMI labels. TCRdb reprocessed the 5' RACE reads and reports one entry per CDR3 protein, with no DNA. The table counts fewer than 80,000 distinct CDR3 sequences; approximately 1.5% lies in the top ten. CDR3 length equals 14 residues. Germline V gene lookup returns CDR1 SGHRS and CDR2 YFSETQ. The sequenced material came from naive CXCR3- CD8+ T cells from blood. Stated subset: CD45RO-CCR7+CD27+CD95- naive CD8+ T cells lacking CXCR3 (TNR3-). This chain connects TRBV5-1 to TRBJ2-1; with no DNA, the TCRdb D assignment of TRBD1 cannot be verified. This receptor was taken from a human donor in good health. Some clones in this sample may be carry-over from other donors' samples. This CDR3 reads CASSHSTGHNEQFF.